This record covers a single T cell receptor beta chain. V lost 2 bases and J lost 0, with 11 bases in between. Germline CDR1 and CDR2: SGDLS and YYNGEE. This CDR3 contains 15 residues. With a J-beta primer mix and a sample-barcoded 5' primer, a second PCR ran 7 to 11 cycles. TCRdb used MiXCR to reprocess the 5' RACE reads, holding one entry per CDR3 protein. The profile shows 700,000 to 950,000 distinct CDR3 sequences, roughly 50% of them singletons. This entry comes from a study of blood T cells in healthy people across ages. The chain is built from TRBV9 and TRBJ2-5, with no clear D. The receptor was derived from a man aged 25 to 40 in good health. Sequenced sample: blood. The CDR3 DNA is TGTGCCAGCAGCGTTACATGGCGGTACCAAGAGACCCAGTACTTC. It is translated as CASSVTWRYQETQYF. Full variable domain (remainder filled in from reference TRBV9 and TRBJ2-5): DSGVTQTPKHLITATGQRVTLRCSPRSGDLSVYWYQQSLDQGLQFLIQYYNGEERAKGNILERFSAQQFPDLHSELNLSSLELGDSALYFCASSVTWRYQETQYFGPGTRLLVL.